These T cell receptor beta chains were read from a single sample in a study of blood T cells in healthy people across ages. TCRdb used MiXCR to reprocess the 5' RACE reads, holding one entry per CDR3 protein. Of about 1.4 million distinct CDR3 sequences listed, approximately 59% are singletons. Sequencing used blood. All receptors come from a young man in good health. The CDR3 runs from the conserved cysteine through the conserved F or W. A D gene is named only where the DNA matches it firmly. The size of a clone is reported for some rows only, either as once, few or many, or as a class for expanded clones.

V	size	D	length	J	CDR3
TRBV25-1	few	-	13	TRBJ2-5	CASSGAAQETQYF
TRBV12-3/TRBV12-4	-	-	14	TRBJ1-2	CASIDILSDYGYTF
TRBV7-6	-	TRBD1	16	TRBJ2-7	CASSLDVGQGLCEQYF
TRBV12-3/TRBV12-4	-	-	15	TRBJ2-5	CASSSGLYIGNEQYF
TRBV25-1	-	-	15	TRBJ2-5	CASSERQGPLGTQYF
TRBV4-1	once	-	16	TRBJ2-3	CASSQGFQSSTDTQYF
TRBV3-1	-	TRBD2	17	TRBJ2-3	CASSQAGGDLATDTQYF
TRBV28	-	-	15	TRBJ2-3	CASSFPLEAADTQYF
TRBV12-3/TRBV12-4	-	TRBD1	16	TRBJ1-4	CASSFGTEATNEKMFF
TRBV29-1	few	TRBD1	12	TRBJ1-1	CSVRTGELVAFF
TRBV6-1	-	-	14	TRBJ2-7	CASFDSPYSYEQYF
TRBV29-1	-	-	13	TRBJ2-1	CSGAGHSYNEQFF
TRBV15	-	-	15	TRBJ1-5	CATSRDRGGSQPQHF
TRBV20-1	-	TRBD2	17	TRBJ2-1	CSARGTSGDSSYNEQFF
TRBV4-3	-	TRBD2	15	TRBJ2-3	CASSHRGGRTDTQYF
TRBV27	few	TRBD2	15	TRBJ2-7	CASSLSSGGLYEQYF
TRBV7-6	-	TRBD2	19	-	CASSQNYRAGGQMVETQYF
TRBV24-1	few	TRBD2	17	TRBJ2-1	CATSDWLTSGRNNEQFF
TRBV4-1	few	TRBD1	16	TRBJ1-2	CASSQGPGGEANGYTF
TRBV7-2	-	TRBD2	15	TRBJ2-1	CASSLHTSGRGEQFF
TRBV20-1	-	-	12	TRBJ1-2	CSAPLDNYGYTF
TRBV6-1	-	-	13	TRBJ1-2	CASSELGHSGYTF
TRBV4-2	-	-	17	TRBJ2-3	CASSQGLGRASSDTQYF
TRBV6-2/TRBV6-3	-	-	13	TRBJ2-7	CASSVVQGYEQYF
TRBV20-1	-	TRBD2	15	TRBJ2-1	CSARESSGGYNEQFF
TRBV12-3/TRBV12-4	-	-	13	TRBJ2-5	CASAEEGQETQYF